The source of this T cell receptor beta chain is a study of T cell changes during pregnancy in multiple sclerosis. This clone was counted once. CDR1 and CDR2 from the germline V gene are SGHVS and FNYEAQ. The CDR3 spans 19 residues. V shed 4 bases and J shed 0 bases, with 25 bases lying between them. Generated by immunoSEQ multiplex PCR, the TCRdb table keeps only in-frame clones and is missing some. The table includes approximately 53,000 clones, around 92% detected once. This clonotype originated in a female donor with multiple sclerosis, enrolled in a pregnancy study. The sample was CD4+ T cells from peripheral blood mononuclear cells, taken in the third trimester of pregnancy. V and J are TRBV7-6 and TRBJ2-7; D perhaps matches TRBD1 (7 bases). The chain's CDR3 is CASSSLAPGQVGGSYEQYF. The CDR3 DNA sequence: TGTGCCAGCAGCTCTTTAGCACCTGGACAGGTGGGGGGCTCCTACGAGCAGTACTTC.